The entry below describes one TCR beta chain. Seattle cases were enrolled at active infection and followed longitudinally. This sample stems from a study of blood T cell repertoires in COVID-19. Study summary: The analysed material was cDNA or gDNA that came from T cells, B-cell-depleted T cells, or PBMCs.

Data came from immunoSEQ multiplex PCR; TCRdb stores just in-frame clones and leaves some out. This table has 250,000 to 300,000 clones, 91% appearing once. The sample comprised peripheral blood. This receptor was identified in a woman aged 30 to 39 with COVID-19, enrolled during active disease.

This CDR3 reads CASSVGGTGANGYTF. In DNA, the CDR3 is TGTGCCAGCAGCGTAGGTGGGACAGGGGCAAATGGCTACACCTTC. The chain has TRBV9 and TRBJ1-2; TRBD1 matches at 10 bases. The germline V gene has CDR1 SGDLS and CDR2 YYNGEE. The CDR3 is 15 residues long. V shed 0 bases, J shed 6 bases, and the junction held 5 bases outside the gene matches.